This entry features one T cell receptor beta chain sequence. Assay used: immunoSEQ multiplex PCR; TCRdb lists only in-frame clones, some missing. Among under 150,000 clones listed, roughly 92% were seen once. The data were obtained in a study of T cell responses to AZD1222 COVID-19 vaccine. The CDR3 is 14 amino acids. Germline lookup yields CDR1 LNHNV and CDR2 YYDKDF (reference sequence). V was pared by 3 bases and J by 8 bases, with 9 bases of the junction left unmatched. The sample consisted of peripheral blood, taken 28 days after the second AZD1222 dose. This TCR was sampled from an adult who received the AZD1222 COVID-19 vaccine. V and J are TRBV15 and TRBJ1-2, with 7 positions matching TRBD1. The CDR3 loop reads CATSSNRGGRGYTF. CDR3 nucleotide sequence: TGTGCCACCAGCAGCAACAGGGGAGGTAGGGGCTACACCTTC.